This T cell receptor (beta chain) was profiled in a study of regulatory T cells in long-lasting Graves disease. In regard to this clonotype: Its specificity is not known. A read error is possible here, since a much larger clone lies one base away.

The time point is: newly diagnosed GD, antithyroid drugs for less than 3 months. RNA isolated from PBMCs was used to make the TCR library. Whole-study findings and limits: Gene preferences differed: TRBV28, TRBJ1-2, TRBJ2-5 in persistent cases. Having only a small sample size may have limited accuracy.

CDR3-region Arm-PCR and iRepertoire HTBI primers produced the TCR beta libraries. How the authors handled the data: Spanning all samples, the identified segments comprised 60 to 80 TRBV and approximately 13 TRBJ. TCRdb recomputed calls from the multiplex PCR reads with MiXCR, one row per CDR3 protein. TCRdb's processing, not the authors', yielded these V and J calls. The data contain roughly 610,000 distinct CDR3 sequences, around 15% of them singletons. The CDR3 consists of 13 residues. Germline lookup yields CDR1 SGDLS and CDR2 YYNGEE. Trimming took off 7 bases at V and 6 bases at J, with 16 bases between the two ends. These data were likewise used in another study, on T cells in Graves' hyperthyroidism and ophthalmopathy. This second study says: Exclusion followed for patients with uncontrolled infection, other autoimmune disease, pregnancy or lactation.

Sequencing used peripheral blood mononuclear cells (PBMCs), obtained at new diagnosis, from a patient treated with antithyroid drugs. The chain employs TRBV9 and TRBJ1-1, with D perhaps matching TRBD1 (5 bases). The TCR comes from a woman under 40 with Graves disease. The CDR3 sequence: CASGETVTAEAFF. CDR3 DNA: TGTGCCAGCGGCGAGACAGTTACCGCTGAAGCTTTCTTT.